This T cell receptor (beta chain) was found in a study of blood T cell repertoires in COVID-19. With 5 bases removed from V and 7 bases from J, the gap between germline ends came to 19 bases. In germline, CDR1 is SGDLS, CDR2 YYNGEE. The CDR3 loop spans 16 amino acids. Clones were read by immunoSEQ multiplex PCR, and TCRdb kept only the in-frame ones, dropping some. Among about 210,000 clones, 83% were seen once, and the ten largest hold 2.5%. The origin of this receptor is a woman between 40 and 55 years old with active or convalescent COVID-19. V gene TRBV9 combines with J gene TRBJ1-6; no clear D gene. The specimen was peripheral blood. The chain's CDR3 is CASRERERTANSPLHF. The CDR3, as DNA: TGTGCCAGCAGGGAGAGGGAGAGAACAGCAAATTCACCCCTCCACTTT.